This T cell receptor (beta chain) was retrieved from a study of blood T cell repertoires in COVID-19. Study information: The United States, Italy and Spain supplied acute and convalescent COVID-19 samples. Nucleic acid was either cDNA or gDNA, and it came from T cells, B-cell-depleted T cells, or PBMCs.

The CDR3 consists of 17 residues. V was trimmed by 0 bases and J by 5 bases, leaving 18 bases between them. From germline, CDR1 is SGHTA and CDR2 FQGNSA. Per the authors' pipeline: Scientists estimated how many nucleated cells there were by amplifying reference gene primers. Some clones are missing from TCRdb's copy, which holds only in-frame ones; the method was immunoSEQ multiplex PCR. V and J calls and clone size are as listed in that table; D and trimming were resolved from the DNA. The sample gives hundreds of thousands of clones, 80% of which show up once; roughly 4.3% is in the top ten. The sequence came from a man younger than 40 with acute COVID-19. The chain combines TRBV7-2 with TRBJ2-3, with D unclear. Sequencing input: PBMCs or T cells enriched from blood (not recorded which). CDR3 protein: CASSLALAVGRGDTQYF. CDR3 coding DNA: TGTGCCAGCAGCTTAGCGCTGGCAGTAGGTCGCGGAGATACGCAGTATTTT.